These 26 T cell receptor beta chains share one sample of origin, sequenced in a study of cytomegalovirus exposure and HLA in healthy donors. Primers: 60 Vbeta forward and 13 Jbeta reverse. TCRdb's table, derived via immunoSEQ multiplex PCR, lists solely in-frame clones and lacks some. Of some 140,000 clones detected, 79% appear once; the ten largest clones hold 7.7%. Sequenced sample: PBMCs. The receptor set was obtained from a man aged 25 to 40 in good health and CMV-seropositive.

In its sample, this clone was seen a few times. The V call is TRBV15, the J call TRBJ2-5, with 7 bases matching TRBD1. Losses at the gene ends were 5 bases for V and 5 bases for J; bases not matched to a gene: 8. The CDR3 sequence is 14 residues long. The germline gives CDR1 LNHNV, CDR2 YYDKDF (reference sequence). The CDR3 here is CATSDRGGSETQYF. CDR3 DNA: TGTGCCACCAGCGACCGAGGGGGCTCGGAGACCCAGTACTTC.

This sequence joins TRBV7-2 and TRBJ2-7; D perhaps matches TRBD2 (7 bases). Germline-derived CDR1 and CDR2 are SGHTA and FQGNSA. Trimming took 5 bases from V and 2 from J, leaving 16 bases between them. The CDR3 totals 15 residues. The chain's CDR3 is CASSERGGPTYEQYF. In DNA, the CDR3 is TGTGCCAGCAGCGAGAGGGGGGGGCCGACCTACGAGCAGTACTTC.

The chain recombines TRBV28 with TRBJ1-5; 11 bases line up with TRBD1. Trimming at V came to 5 bases and at J to 4 bases, leaving 7 bases not matched to a gene. Germline lookup yields CDR1 MDHEN and CDR2 SYDVKM. This CDR3 region has 16 residues. DNA for the CDR3: TGTGCCAGCAGTGCCGGGACAGGGGGAATGAATCAGCCCCAGCATTTT. Its protein product is CASSAGTGGMNQPQHF. Variable domain in full (rest from reference TRBV28 and TRBJ1-5): DVKVTQSSRYLVKRTGEKVFLECVQDMDHENMFWYRQDPGLGLRLIYFSYDVKMKEKGDIPEGYSVSREKKERFSLILESASTNQTSMYLCASSAGTGGMNQPQHFGDGTRLSIL.

In its sample, this clone was seen once. The chain has TRBV19 and TRBJ1-5; no clear D. V shed 9 bases and J shed 0 bases, with 15 bases lying between them. The CDR3 spans 15 residues. CDR1 is LNHDA, CDR2 SQIVND, per germline (reference sequence). The CDR3 coding sequence is TGTGCCAGCACCGTACGGACTGATAGCAATCAGCCCCAGCATTTT. Amino acid sequence: CASTVRTDSNQPQHF.

The V and J genes are TRBV6-5 and TRBJ2-3; 7 nucleotides agree with TRBD2. This CDR3 region has 16 residues. With V trimmed by 2 bases and J by 2 bases, 7 bases remained unmatched. Germline-derived CDR1 and CDR2 are MNHEY and SVGAGI. The CDR3 loop reads CASSYTRRGVTDTQYF. In DNA form, the CDR3 reads TGTGCCAGCAGTTACACCCGTCGGGGGGTCACAGATACGCAGTATTTT.

This clone was recorded only once. CDR3 sequence (DNA): TGTGCCAGTAGTACGAGCGGGACGCGGGGGATTCAGCCCCAGCATTTT. Protein: CASSTSGTRGIQPQHF. The chain joins TRBV19 to TRBJ1-5; tentatively, D is TRBD1 (5 bases). This CDR3 contains 16 residues. V lost 4 bases and J 6 bases, leaving 19 bases between the germline ends. Germline V gives CDR1 LNHDA, CDR2 SQIVND (reference sequence).

The genes are TRBV7-2 and TRBJ1-1; maybe TRBD1 (5 bases). V was shortened by 2 bases and J by 6 bases, with 16 bases between the two germline ends. The CDR3 has 15 amino acids. CDR1 is SGHTA and CDR2 is FQGNSA in the germline V gene. DNA of the CDR3: TGTGCCAGCAGCTTAAAGCTGGGGGGGAAGGCTGAAGCTTTCTTT. Translating gives CASSLKLGGKAEAFF.

The chain links TRBV7-8 to TRBJ2-1; 9 bases match TRBD2. CDR3 length: 16 amino acids. Germline V gene lookup returns CDR1 SGHVS and CDR2 FQNEAQ. The ends lost 3 bases at V and 0 bases at J; junction bases unmatched: 3. The CDR3 loop reads CASSFLAGASYNEQFF. The CDR3 region has the DNA TGTGCCAGCAGCTTTTTAGCGGGAGCCTCCTACAATGAGCAGTTCTTC. Full variable domain (rest looked up from reference TRBV7-8 and TRBJ2-1): GAGVSQSPRYKVAKRGQDVALRCDPISGHVSLFWYQQALGQGPEFLTYFQNEAQLDKSGLPSDRFFAERPEGSVSTLKIQRTQQEDSAVYLCASSFLAGASYNEQFFGPGTRLTVL.

The rearrangement links TRBV27 to TRBJ2-3, with 7 bases lining up with TRBD2. V lost 2 bases, J lost 6 bases, and 8 bases stayed unmatched. The CDR3 extends over 15 amino acids. Germline V gene sequence: CDR1 MNHEY, CDR2 SMNVEV (reference sequence). The CDR3 protein is CASSLLGGRSDTQYF. The CDR3 region has the DNA TGTGCCAGCAGTTTACTCGGGGGGAGGTCGGATACGCAGTATTTT.

J is TRBJ1-4 and V is TRBV2; no reliable D call. Trimming removed 7 bases from V and 3 bases from J, with 12 bases in between. There are 14 residues in the CDR3. The germline V gene encodes CDR1 SNHLY and CDR2 FYNNEI. CDR3 DNA sequence: TGTGCCAGCACCTCCGGGTGGGCTAATGAAAAACTGTTTTTT. It is translated as CASTSGWANEKLFF. The whole variable domain, filled in from reference TRBV2 and TRBJ1-4, reads EPEVTQTPSHQVTQMGQEVILRCVPISNHLYFYWYRQILGQKVEFLVSFYNNEISEKSEIFDDQFSVERPDGSNFTLKIRSTKLEDSAMYFCASTSGWANEKLFFGSGTQLSVL.

The chain joins TRBV15 to TRBJ1-6; 8 bases align to TRBD1. In germline, CDR1 is LNHNV, CDR2 YYDKDF (reference sequence). With 5 bases clipped from V and 7 bases from J, the junction kept 1 base outside the gene matches. This CDR3 region has 13 residues. DNA of the CDR3: TGTGCCACCAGCGACAGGGGCAATTCACCCCTCCACTTT. Its translation is CATSDRGNSPLHF.

The rearrangement joins TRBV20-1 to TRBJ1-5; D is unclear. Germline lookup yields CDR1 DFQATT and CDR2 SNEGSKA (reference sequence). This CDR3 spans 11 amino acids. Trimming removed 3 bases at V and 9 bases at J, with 9 bases between. CDR3 sequence reads: CSASDGGPQHF. In DNA, the CDR3 is TGCAGTGCTAGTGACGGAGGGCCCCAGCATTTT.

V usage is TRBV28 and J usage is TRBJ2-7, with D possibly TRBD1 on 6 matching bases. The CDR3 has 15 amino acids. Germline V lookup: CDR1 MDHEN, CDR2 SYDVKM. Trimming left V 6 bases short and J 1 base short, with 16 bases between. CDR3 sequence (DNA): TGTGCCAGCAGATCCCCAGGGGCAGGATCCTACGAGCAGTACTTC. Its protein is CASRSPGAGSYEQYF.

This clone was counted between two and nine times. The chain couples TRBV27 to TRBJ1-6; no clear D. Looked up from germline, CDR1 is MNHEY and CDR2 is SMNVEV (reference sequence). V lost 7 bases and J lost 2, with 18 bases in between. CDR3 length equals 17 residues. CDR3 in amino acids: CASTTLITLAYNSPLHF. CDR3 bases: TGTGCCAGCACTACGCTTATAACGTTGGCCTATAATTCACCCCTCCACTTT.

The rearrangement links TRBV11-2 to TRBJ2-3, with D possibly being TRBD1 (5 bases). The CDR3 consists of 15 residues. The V and J ends lost 1 base and 0 bases respectively, with 8 bases between them. Germline V gene sequence: CDR1 SGHAT, CDR2 FQNNGV. The DNA of the CDR3 is TGTGCCAGCAGCTTAGGGACACCGAGCACAGATACGCAGTATTTT. Encoded protein: CASSLGTPSTDTQYF.

The J gene is TRBJ2-6, the V gene TRBV7-9; TRBD1 agrees at 12 bases. Germline loops: CDR1 SEHNR, CDR2 FQNEAQ (reference sequence). The CDR3 loop spans 18 amino acids. V gave up 5 bases and J gave up 1 base; unmatched junction bases: 6. The CDR3, as DNA: TGTGCCAGCAGCCTCTCGGGACAGGGGGCTTCTGGGGCCAACGTCCTGACTTTC. Its translation is CASSLSGQGASGANVLTF.

This clone came up a few times. The rearrangement joins TRBV5-1 to TRBJ1-1; no reliable D call. CDR1 and CDR2 (germline): SGHRS, YFSETQ. This CDR3 has 13 residues. Deletions cut 1 base from V and 3 bases from J, with 7 bases between. The CDR3 DNA reads as TGCGCCAGCAGCTTGCAGTTGGACACTGAAGCTTTCTTT. The encoded protein is CASSLQLDTEAFF.

The chain recombines TRBV19 with TRBJ2-3; tentative D call: TRBD2 (5 bases). Germline-derived CDR1 and CDR2 are LNHDA and SQIVND (reference sequence). The CDR3 spans 14 residues. Trimming cost V 0 bases and J 4 bases, with 8 bases left between them. CDR3 sequence: CASSIDRTSDTQYF. The DNA of the CDR3 is TGTGCCAGTAGTATAGATAGGACTTCAGATACGCAGTATTTT. Complete variable domain (other parts from reference TRBV19 and TRBJ2-3): DGGITQSPKYLFRKEGQNVTLSCEQNLNHDAMYWYRQDPGQGLRLIYYSQIVNDFQKGDIAEGYSVSREKKESFPLTVTSAQKNPTAFYLCASSIDRTSDTQYFGPGTRLTVL.

V is TRBV7-9 and J is TRBJ2-6, with D possibly being TRBD1 (5 bases). Germline values: CDR1 SEHNR, CDR2 FQNEAQ (reference sequence). Trimming pared 8 bases from V and 0 bases from J, leaving 11 bases between. CDR3 size: 15 residues. The chain's CDR3 is CASRDRSSGANVLTF. In nucleotides, the CDR3 is TGTGCCAGCCGAGACAGAAGCTCTGGGGCCAACGTCCTGACTTTC. The full variable domain, in which reference TRBV7-9 and TRBJ2-6 provide the parts outside the CDR3, is DTGVSQNPRHKITKRGQNVTFRCDPISEHNRLYWYRQTLGQGPEFLTYFQNEAQLEKSRLLSDRFSAERPKGSFSTLEIQRTEQGDSAMYLCASRDRSSGANVLTFGAGSRLTVL.

CDR3 nucleotides: TGTGCCAGCAGCCCGAGAGGCTGGACAGGCGCATCTGGGGCCAACGTCCTGACTTTC. Translating gives CASSPRGWTGASGANVLTF. V usage is TRBV7-9 and J usage is TRBJ2-6; 7 bases agree with TRBD1. Per the germline V gene, CDR1 is SEHNR and CDR2 is FQNEAQ (reference sequence). The CDR3 sequence is 19 residues long. After removal of 5 bases from V and 1 base from J, the junction contained 14 bases not matched to a gene.

The rearrangement joins TRBV7-9 to TRBJ2-1; TRBD2 agrees at 7 bases. This CDR3 contains 13 residues. Trimming took 6 bases from V and 5 from J; bases not matched to a gene: 4. Germline V lookup: CDR1 SEHNR, CDR2 FQNEAQ (reference sequence). The CDR3 sequence is CASRLGTNNEQFF. As DNA, the CDR3 is TGTGCCAGCAGACTCGGGACTAACAATGAGCAGTTCTTC.

The gene calls are TRBV5-1 and TRBJ2-2; D may be TRBD1 (6 bases). V was cut by 3 bases and J by 4 bases, with 13 bases left in between. CDR1 is SGHRS, CDR2 YFSETQ, per germline. The CDR3 runs 15 residues. Here the CDR3 DNA reads TGCGCCAGCAGCTCGGGACAACAACCCACCGGGGAGCTGTTTTTT. Its protein product is CASSSGQQPTGELFF.

The chain employs TRBV5-1 and TRBJ2-1; 11 positions agree with TRBD2. The germline CDR1 and CDR2 sequences are SGHRS and YFSETQ. This CDR3 comprises 16 residues. V lost 0 bases, J lost 9 bases, and 8 bases stayed unmatched. CDR3 loop: CASSLGVLAGVSEQFF. CDR3 nucleotides: TGCGCCAGCAGCTTGGGGGTACTAGCGGGAGTTAGTGAGCAGTTCTTC.

The chain combines TRBV7-9 with TRBJ2-7, with 9 positions matching TRBD1. The CDR3 extends over 15 amino acids. V shed 4 bases and J 3 bases; nucleotides not matched to a gene: 7. The germline gives CDR1 SEHNR, CDR2 FQNEAQ (reference sequence). Here the CDR3 reads CASSSDRGYIYEQYF. CDR3 sequence (DNA): TGTGCCAGCAGCTCCGACAGGGGGTACATCTACGAGCAGTACTTC. The full variable domain, with the rest looked up from reference TRBV7-9 and TRBJ2-7, is DTGVSQNPRHKITKRGQNVTFRCDPISEHNRLYWYRQTLGQGPEFLTYFQNEAQLEKSRLLSDRFSAERPKGSFSTLEIQRTEQGDSAMYLCASSSDRGYIYEQYFGPGTRLTVT.

The chain has TRBV6-6 and TRBJ1-2; TRBD1 matches at 7 bases. Germline V CDR1 and CDR2: MNHNY, SVGAGI (reference sequence). The trim removed 10 bases at V and 0 bases at J, leaving 8 bases unmatched. The CDR3 runs to 14 residues. The CDR3 DNA reads as TGTGCCACCGAGGGGACAGCTTCTAACTATGGCTACACCTTC. This translates into CATEGTASNYGYTF.

The J gene is TRBJ2-3, the V gene TRBV7-9; 10 bases fit TRBD2. The J segment lost 0 bases and the V segment lost 4 bases, leaving 13 bases of the junction unmatched. Germline assignment: CDR1 SEHNR and CDR2 FQNEAQ (reference sequence). The CDR3 has 19 amino acids. CDR3 coding DNA: TGTGCCAGCAGCTCCCCTCCCGGACTAGCGGATTCTAGCACAGATACGCAGTATTTT. It codes for CASSSPPGLADSSTDTQYF.